These 18 T cell receptor beta chains originate from one sample sequenced in a study of blood T cell repertoires in COVID-19. Assay: immunoSEQ multiplex PCR; the TCRdb copy retains only in-frame clones and omits some. The repertoire includes about 340,000 clones, roughly 90% of them detected once, and around 20% sits in the top ten. Sequenced: PBMCs or T cells enriched from blood (not recorded which). These TCRs come from a woman in her thirties who had recovered from COVID-19.

The chain has TRBV24-1 and TRBJ2-7, with 7 nucleotides matching TRBD2. Trimming cost V 4 bases and J 3 bases; bases outside gene matches: 23. Germline V CDR1 and CDR2: KGHDR, SFDVKD. This CDR3 has 20 amino acids. The CDR3 coding sequence is TGTGCCACCAGTGAACGTGAGCGGGATTCGAAACTTGCCCCAAACTACGAGCAGTACTTC. Translating gives CATSERERDSKLAPNYEQYF.

This sequence joins TRBV4-1 and TRBJ2-1; TRBD2 matches at 7 bases. Unmatched junction bases numbered 4, after V lost 0 bases and J lost 2 bases. This CDR3 region has 16 residues. CDR1 is MGHRA and CDR2 is YSYEKL in the germline V gene. CDR3 region: CASSQEISGAYNEQFF. In nucleotides, the CDR3 is TGCGCCAGCAGCCAAGAAATCAGCGGGGCCTACAATGAGCAGTTCTTC.

V gene TRBV19 combines with J gene TRBJ1-6, with 8 bases fitting TRBD1. CDR1 is LNHDA, CDR2 SQIVND, per germline (reference sequence). J was trimmed by 9 bases and V by 10 bases; bases with no gene match: 8. This CDR3 contains 13 residues. CDR3 coding DNA: TGTGCCACCGTGGACAGGGAAGGTTCACCCCTCCACTTT. It encodes CATVDREGSPLHF.

The chain uses TRBV20-1 and TRBJ1-2; unclear D gene. Trimming removed 5 bases at V and 3 bases at J, with 7 bases between. The CDR3 consists of 11 residues. Per the germline V gene, CDR1 is DFQATT and CDR2 is SNEGSKA (reference sequence). CDR3 sequence reads: CSAVEDYGYTF. CDR3 in DNA: TGCAGTGCTGTAGAAGACTATGGCTACACCTTC.

CDR3 DNA: TGTGCCAGCAGCTTGGTTGGGACTAGCGGAAACACCGGGGAGCTGTTTTTT. It yields the protein CASSLVGTSGNTGELFF. The chain recombines TRBV5-5 with TRBJ2-2; 11 nucleotides align to TRBD2. The CDR3 spans 17 residues. The V segment lost 0 bases and the J segment 2 bases; nucleotides outside the gene matches: 3. Germline V CDR1 and CDR2: SGHKS, YYEKEE (reference sequence).

The J gene is TRBJ1-1, the V gene TRBV7-8; TRBD1 aligns across 9 bases. J was trimmed by 3 bases and V by 5 bases; bases with no gene match: 4. The germline V gene has CDR1 SGHVS and CDR2 FQNEAQ. This CDR3 region has 14 residues. In DNA form, the CDR3 reads TGTGCCAGCAGCCTGGACAGGGGCGACACTGAAGCTTTCTTT. It yields the protein CASSLDRGDTEAFF. The entire variable domain, with the rest obtained from reference TRBV7-8 and TRBJ1-1, is as follows: GAGVSQSPRYKVAKRGQDVALRCDPISGHVSLFWYQQALGQGPEFLTYFQNEAQLDKSGLPSDRFFAERPEGSVSTLKIQRTQQEDSAVYLCASSLDRGDTEAFFGQGTRLTVV.

The V call is TRBV28, the J call TRBJ2-7, with D uncertain. The V end was cut by 9 bases, the J end by 1 base, with 13 bases between. In germline, CDR1 is MDHEN, CDR2 SYDVKM. The CDR3 loop spans 13 amino acids. This CDR3 is CASLVSGSYEQYF. The CDR3 region has the DNA TGTGCCAGTCTAGTATCTGGATCCTACGAGCAGTACTTC. The whole variable domain, remainder taken from reference TRBV28 and TRBJ2-7, is DVKVTQSSRYLVKRTGEKVFLECVQDMDHENMFWYRQDPGLGLRLIYFSYDVKMKEKGDIPEGYSVSREKKERFSLILESASTNQTSMYLCASLVSGSYEQYFGPGTRLTVT.

A single count supports this clone. CDR3 DNA: TGTGCCAGCAGCGCGGGACTAGCGGGGGGCCGGGGGCAGTTCTTC. This codes for CASSAGLAGGRGQFF. The V and J genes are TRBV7-2 and TRBJ2-1, with 15 positions matching TRBD2. Losses at the gene ends were 5 bases for V and 12 bases for J; bases not matched to a gene: 8. The CDR3 covers 15 residues. Per the germline V gene, CDR1 is SGHTA and CDR2 is FQGNSA.

This chain uses TRBV5-6 with TRBJ2-7; 10 bases map to TRBD1. Germline trimming cut 0 bases from V and 3 bases from J; bases unmatched to any gene: 3. Germline CDR1 is SGHDT and CDR2 is YYEEEE. The CDR3 is 15 amino acids. Here the CDR3 reads CASSLDWTGGYEQYF. CDR3 coding DNA: TGTGCCAGCAGCTTGGATTGGACAGGGGGCTACGAGCAGTACTTC.

The V call is TRBV28, the J call TRBJ1-3; TRBD1 matches 7 bases. The CDR3 covers 13 residues. The germline V gene encodes CDR1 MDHEN and CDR2 SYDVKM. Germline trimming cut 2 bases from V and 9 bases from J; bases unmatched to any gene: 4. The CDR3 region has the DNA TGTGCCAGCAGTTTACGAACAGGGGCCACCATATATTTT. Protein: CASSLRTGATIYF.

This chain connects TRBV5-1 to TRBJ2-1, with 15 bases fitting TRBD2. J was trimmed by 0 bases and V by 4 bases; bases with no gene match: 11. The length of the CDR3 is 20 residues. CDR1 SGHRS and CDR2 YFSETQ come from the germline V gene. The CDR3 protein is CASSPYPGLAGGPSYNEQFF. Here the CDR3 DNA reads TGCGCCAGCAGCCCCTACCCAGGACTAGCGGGAGGGCCCTCCTACAATGAGCAGTTCTTC.

This clone was seen a handful of times. V usage is TRBV5-6 and J usage is TRBJ2-7, with TRBD1 identical over 7 bases. CDR3 length: 13 residues. Germline values: CDR1 SGHDT, CDR2 YYEEEE. Trimming cost V 4 bases and J 3 bases; bases outside gene matches: 4. CDR3 amino acids: CASSQQGSYEQYF. The CDR3 nucleotides read TGTGCCAGCAGCCAACAGGGGAGCTACGAGCAGTACTTC.

The V and J genes are TRBV12-1 and TRBJ1-2; the table gives TRBD1 as D, unverified against the DNA. TRBV12-1 is a pseudogene segment. The CDR3 is made up of 13 amino acids. The CDR3 DNA reads as TGTGCCAGCAGCCCCAAGACAGGGGAGGGCTACACCTTC. It translates to CASSPKTGEGYTF.

The chain recombines TRBV3-1 (or the pseudogene TRBV3-2) with TRBJ2-1; D uncertain. CDR1 and CDR2 (germline): LGHDT, YNNKEL (reference sequence). The V and J ends lost 3 bases and 0 bases respectively, with 12 bases between them. The CDR3 is 16 amino acids. Here the CDR3 DNA reads TGTGCCAGCAGCCAGGTCGCGTCTAGCTCCTACAATGAGCAGTTCTTC. Its translation: CASSQVASSSYNEQFF.

The CDR3 bases are TGTGCCATCAGTGCGGGTCTAGGGGGAACTAATGAAAAACTGTTTTTT. This translates into CAISAGLGGTNEKLFF. V is TRBV10-3 and J is TRBJ1-4, with D possibly matching TRBD1 (6 bases). The CDR3 is 16 amino acids. The V end lost 4 bases, the J end lost 1 base, and 13 bases lay between the germline ends. Germline assignment: CDR1 ENHRY and CDR2 SYGVKD.

V and J are TRBV6-4 and TRBJ2-3; 8 positions agree with TRBD1. The junction had 7 bases not matched to a gene; V was cut back by 0 bases and J by 5 bases. In germline, CDR1 is MRHNA, CDR2 SNTAGT. The CDR3 has 16 amino acids. CDR3 region: CASSDSMGQDLDTQYF. The CDR3 nucleotides are TGTGCCAGCAGTGACTCAATGGGACAGGACTTAGATACGCAGTATTTT.

The J gene is TRBJ1-6, the V gene TRBV9; D is possibly TRBD1 (6 bases). The CDR3 loop spans 15 amino acids. Trimming left V 4 bases short and J 4 bases short, with 12 bases between. In germline, CDR1 is SGDLS, CDR2 YYNGEE. The CDR3 nucleotides are TGTGCCAGCAGCATATCGGACAGTTATAATTCACCCCTCCACTTT. The encoded protein is CASSISDSYNSPLHF.

The V gene is TRBV29-1, the J gene TRBJ1-2; no reliable D call. V was trimmed by 3 bases and J by 9 bases, leaving 17 bases between them. This CDR3 contains 13 residues. Germline lookup yields CDR1 SQVTM and CDR2 ANQGSEA. The CDR3 region is CSVDSGKDARYTF. CDR3 DNA sequence: TGCAGCGTTGACTCGGGGAAGGACGCGCGCTACACCTTC.